This TCR beta chain was recorded in a study of T cells in Graves' hyperthyroidism and ophthalmopathy. Trimming removed 5 bases at V and 0 bases at J, with 11 bases between. Per the germline V gene, CDR1 is PRHDT and CDR2 is FYEKMQ (reference sequence). This CDR3 comprises 15 residues. The source material, RNA transcripts, was used to amplify TCR beta CDR3 regions. TCR CDR3 regions were first amplified by RT-PCR with HTBI primers. Using its own MiXCR run on the multiplex PCR reads, TCRdb lists one record per CDR3 protein. The sample shows 500,000 to 650,000 distinct CDR3 sequences, approximately 17% of them seen only once.

The clonotype comes from a woman aged 18-35 years with Graves' ophthalmopathy. Sequenced sample: blood. The rearrangement joins TRBV13 to TRBJ2-1; no definite D call. The CDR3 DNA reads TGTGCCAGCAGCCGGAAGTCCTCCTCCTACAATGAGCAGTTCTTC. Translation: CASSRKSSSYNEQFF.